This T cell receptor beta chain was found in a study of lymphopenia after photon versus proton radiotherapy. Clones were read by immunoSEQ multiplex PCR, and TCRdb kept only the in-frame ones, dropping some. Among over 30,000 clones listed, 84% were seen once. There are a few counts of this clone. The CDR3 contains 13 residues. Germline CDR1 and CDR2: SEHNR and FQNEAQ (reference sequence). V lost 0 bases and J lost 11, with 8 bases in between. The TCR sequence derives from a woman aged 70-85 years with pancreatic cancer. The chain uses TRBV7-9 and TRBJ1-6, with D hard to call. The sequencing used peripheral blood, collected from a patient treated with proton-based radiotherapy. In DNA, the CDR3 is TGTGCCAGCAGCTTAGCGGATACGACACCCCTCCACTTT. It translates to CASSLADTTPLHF.